A selection of T cell receptor beta chains follows, all from one sample in a study of blood T cell repertoires in COVID-19. The method was immunoSEQ multiplex PCR; TCRdb's version includes in-frame clones alone and lacks a portion of them. The sample contains fewer than 400,000 clones, 80% to 90% of which appear only once. The sample taken for sequencing was peripheral blood. The receptors stem from a man aged 25-45 years with active or convalescent COVID-19. Each CDR3 is given with its conserved first and last residue. A D gene is named only where the DNA matches it firmly. Clone size appears in some rows only: once, few, many, or a class for an expanded clone.

CDR3 protein,CDR3 DNA,J gene,V gene,clone size,D gene
CASSLGPSGANVLTF,TGTGCCAGCAGCTTAGGGCCCTCCGGGGCCAACGTCCTGACTTTC,TRBJ2-6,TRBV7-3,-,-
CATVTPYNEQFF,TGCGCCACCGTGACTCCCTACAATGAGCAGTTCTTC,TRBJ2-1,TRBV10-2,-,-
CASRTHQGTLVAFF,TGTGCCAGCAGGACCCATCAGGGGACCCTCGTAGCTTTCTTT,TRBJ1-1,TRBV2,-,-
CARSYRGGAVGEQFF,TGTGCCCGCAGCTACCGGGGGGGGGCTGTAGGTGAGCAGTTCTTC,TRBJ2-1,TRBV9,-,TRBD2
CASSPPRQGEEREQYF,TGTGCCAGCTCACCCCCCCGACAGGGGGAGGAGCGCGAGCAGTACTTC,TRBJ2-7,TRBV18,-,TRBD1
CATSREGRDTGELFF,TGTGCCACCAGCAGAGAGGGTCGGGACACCGGGGAGCTGTTTTTT,TRBJ2-2,TRBV15,-,-
CASSPGAGGKETQYF,TGTGCCAGCAGCCCTGGAGCGGGAGGGAAAGAGACCCAGTACTTC,TRBJ2-5,TRBV28,-,TRBD2
CASRLDRGISNEQFF,TGTGCCAGTAGGCTCGACAGGGGGATTAGCAATGAGCAGTTCTTC,TRBJ2-1,TRBV19,-,TRBD1
CASSFPDRGGTGELFF,TGTGCCAGCAGCTTTCCGGACAGGGGAGGCACCGGGGAGCTGTTTTTT,TRBJ2-2,TRBV5-4,-,TRBD1
CATKVRSGTEAFF,TGTGCCACCAAAGTGAGGTCGGGCACTGAAGCTTTCTTT,TRBJ1-1,TRBV24-1,-,-
CASSQDGDGYTF,TGTGCCAGCAGCCAAGACGGGGATGGCTACACCTTC,TRBJ1-2,TRBV3-1/TRBV3-2,-,-
CATRPLEQYF,TGTGCCACCAGGCCACTCGAGCAGTACTTC,TRBJ2-7,TRBV24-1,-,-
CASSPDRSIMNTEAFF,TGTGCCAGCTCACCCGACAGGTCGATTATGAACACTGAAGCTTTCTTT,TRBJ1-1,TRBV18,-,-
CASSQDHSGAQPQHF,TGTGCCAGCAGCCAAGATCATAGCGGGGCTCAGCCCCAGCATTTT,TRBJ1-5,TRBV3-1/TRBV3-2,-,-
CASSLAGGTGELFF,TGTGCCAGCAGTCTAGCGGGAGGTACCGGGGAGCTGTTTTTT,TRBJ2-2,TRBV6-5,-,TRBD2
CASSGLTQYF,TGTGCCAGCTCCGGTCTAACGCAGTATTTT,TRBJ2-3,TRBV14,-,-
CASSDRDSAYGYTF,TGTGCCAGTAGTGACCGGGACAGCGCCTATGGCTACACCTTC,TRBJ1-2,TRBV19,-,TRBD1
CASSQGGYEQYF,TGTGCCAGCAGCCAAGGAGGGTACGAGCAGTACTTC,TRBJ2-7,TRBV3-1/TRBV3-2,-,-
CASSLAGGWASYNEQFF,TGTGCCAGCAGCCTAGCGGGAGGGTGGGCTTCCTACAATGAGCAGTTCTTC,TRBJ2-1,TRBV14,-,TRBD2
CASSVAGGLGEAFF,TGTGCCAGCAGCGTTGCAGGGGGTCTGGGTGAAGCTTTCTTT,TRBJ1-1,TRBV9,-,TRBD1
CATSRDPGRYEQYF,TGTGCCACCAGCAGAGATCCAGGTCGCTACGAGCAGTACTTC,TRBJ2-7,TRBV15,-,-
CASSYRTGNSPLHF,TGTGCCAGCAGTTACCGAACAGGGAACTCACCCCTCCACTTT,TRBJ1-6,TRBV6-2/TRBV6-3,-,-
CASSLGLAGVVETQYF,TGTGCCAGCAGCTTAGGGTTAGCGGGAGTGGTCGAGACCCAGTACTTC,TRBJ2-5,TRBV11-2,few,TRBD2
CASSLEGSHQEQYF,TGTGCCAGCAGTTTGGAGGGGTCTCACCAGGAGCAGTACTTC,TRBJ2-7,TRBV6-5,few,-
CASRPTSGLYEQYF,TGTGCCAGCCGCCCGACTAGCGGGCTGTACGAGCAGTACTTC,TRBJ2-7,TRBV18,-,TRBD2
CASSQVRGHTQYF,TGTGCCAGCAGCCAAGTAAGAGGCCATACGCAGTATTTT,TRBJ2-3,TRBV14,-,-
CASSPAQASGYEQYF,TGTGCCAGCTCACCAGCCCAGGCAAGCGGCTACGAGCAGTACTTC,TRBJ2-7,TRBV18,-,-
CASSGSGVGESPLHF,TGCGCCAGCAGCGGCAGTGGGGTCGGGGAATCACCCCTCCACTTT,TRBJ1-6,TRBV5-1,-,-
CASSRGRGNYEQYF,TGTGCCAGCTCCCGGGGGAGGGGCAACTACGAGCAGTACTTC,TRBJ2-7,TRBV6-5,-,TRBD2
CASSQDRVRGYTF,TGTGCCAGCAGCCAGGACAGGGTTCGGGGCTACACCTTC,TRBJ1-2,TRBV12-3/TRBV12-4,-,TRBD1
CASSRTVLENIQYF,TGTGCCAGTAGCCGGACAGTCCTTGAAAACATTCAGTACTTC,TRBJ2-4,TRBV19,-,-
CASRKEAGQPQHF,TGTGCCAGCAGAAAAGAAGCGGGCCAGCCCCAGCATTTT,TRBJ1-5,TRBV7-8,-,-
CASSRPGLYNEQFF,TGTGCCAGCAGTCGGCCGGGACTTTACAATGAGCAGTTCTTC,TRBJ2-1,TRBV14,-,-
CASSLQGPQHF,TGTGCCAGCAGCTTACAGGGCCCTCAGCATTTT,TRBJ1-5,TRBV12-3/TRBV12-4,-,-
CATSRQLAGGLEQFF,TGTGCCACCAGCAGACAACTAGCGGGGGGTCTCGAGCAGTTCTTC,TRBJ2-1,TRBV15,-,TRBD2
CACTPGQWEKLFF,TGTGCCTGTACACCGGGACAGTGGGAAAAACTGTTTTTT,TRBJ1-4,TRBV30,-,TRBD1
CASSAATSGRIQETQYF,TGTGCCAGTAGTGCCGCCACTAGCGGGAGAATCCAAGAGACCCAGTACTTC,TRBJ2-5,TRBV19,-,TRBD2
CASSQEQSLRWDRETDTQYF,TGTGCCAGCAGCCAAGAACAAAGTTTGAGGTGGGACAGGGAGACAGATACGCAGTATTTT,TRBJ2-3,TRBV3-1/TRBV3-2,-,TRBD1
CASTPTSRLNTEAFF,TGTGCCAGCACCCCCACGTCGCGGCTTAACACTGAAGCTTTCTTT,TRBJ1-1,TRBV28,-,-
CASSTPRLDVNTGELFF,TGTGCCAGTAGTACCCCCCGACTCGACGTTAACACCGGGGAGCTGTTTTTT,TRBJ2-2,TRBV19,-,-
CASSDSGEVTYEQYF,TGTGCCAGCAGTGACTCAGGGGAGGTTACCTACGAGCAGTACTTC,TRBJ2-7,TRBV6-4,-,-
CASTPGHWGYEQYF,TGTGCCAGCACCCCGGGACATTGGGGCTACGAGCAGTACTTC,TRBJ2-7,TRBV6-5,-,-
CASSQDRTGDTDTQYF,TGTGCCAGCAGCCAAGATCGGACTGGGGACACAGATACGCAGTATTTT,TRBJ2-3,TRBV14,-,-
CASSTAGWDTDTQYF,TGTGCCAGCAGCACCGCAGGGTGGGACACAGATACGCAGTATTTT,TRBJ2-3,TRBV11-3,-,-
CASSYQRGEAFF,TGCGCCAGCAGCTACCAGAGGGGGGAAGCTTTCTTT,TRBJ1-1,TRBV5-1,-,-
CAISDRAGGPGDTQYF,TGTGCCATCAGTGACAGAGCGGGGGGGCCGGGAGATACGCAGTATTTT,TRBJ2-3,TRBV10-3,-,TRBD2
CASRPIGASDTQYF,TGTGCCAGCAGGCCTATAGGGGCGAGCGATACGCAGTATTTT,TRBJ2-3,TRBV27,-,-
CASSSNIRLAGSSYEQYF,TGTGCCAGCAGCTCCAATATTAGACTAGCGGGGAGCTCCTACGAGCAGTACTTC,TRBJ2-7,TRBV7-2,-,TRBD2
CASSQRGEMNTEAFF,TGTGCCAGCAGCCAGAGAGGCGAAATGAACACTGAAGCTTTCTTT,TRBJ1-1,TRBV3-1/TRBV3-2,once,-
CASSYARDRGLHEQYF,TGTGCCAGCAGTTACGCCCGGGACAGGGGGTTGCACGAGCAGTACTTC,TRBJ2-7,TRBV6-5,once,TRBD1